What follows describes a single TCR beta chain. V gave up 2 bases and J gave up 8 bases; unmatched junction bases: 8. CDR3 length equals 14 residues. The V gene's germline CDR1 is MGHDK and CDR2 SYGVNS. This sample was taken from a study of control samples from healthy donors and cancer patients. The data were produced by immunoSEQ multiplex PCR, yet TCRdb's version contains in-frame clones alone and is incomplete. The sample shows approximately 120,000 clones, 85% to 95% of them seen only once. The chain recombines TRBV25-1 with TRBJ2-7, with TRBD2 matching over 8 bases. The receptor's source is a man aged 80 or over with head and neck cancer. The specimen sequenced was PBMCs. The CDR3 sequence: CASSELRGGGKQYF. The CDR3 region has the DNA TGTGCCAGCAGTGAACTCCGGGGGGGTGGGAAGCAGTACTTC.